This T cell receptor beta chain was found in a study of glioma-infiltrating T cells after dendritic cell vaccination. Sequencing used immunoSEQ multiplex PCR; TCRdb keeps in-frame clones, though not all of them. The sample lists 65,000 to 80,000 clones, about four fifths occurring once. This CDR3 region has 13 residues. Germline V lookup: CDR1 MNHNY, CDR2 SVGAGI (reference sequence). V lost 2 bases, J lost 6 bases, and 10 bases lay in between. The rearrangement joins TRBV6-6 to TRBJ1-1; D remains ambiguous. Sequenced material: blood, taken before dendritic cell vaccination. The sequence was obtained from a human donor with glioblastoma. The CDR3 DNA reads as TGTGCCAGCAGTTACGAGTTAGGAGCTGAAGCTTTCTTT. Translation gives CASSYELGAEAFF.